This T cell receptor (beta chain) was observed in a study of shared clonotypes between healthy human individuals. Study overall: Per donor, CD8 memory used one plate, CD8 naive used two, CD4 memory used three and CD4 naive used three.

General study findings and limits: Only a few donors were included, so the genetic and exposure-history diversity represented was limited. Researchers sampled blood only, noting tissue repertoires likely differ.

The CDR3 length is 14 residues. V lost 6 bases, J lost 1 base, and 10 bases lay in between. Per the germline V gene, CDR1 is MNHNY and CDR2 is SVGAGI (reference sequence). An assay was performed, and its level was deep. Libraries were prepared by immunoSEQ multiplex PCR; TCRdb keeps only in-frame clonotypes and omits some of them. Among a few million clones, approximately 96% were seen once, and the ten largest hold 0.1% to 0.15%. A remark on this clone: Its cognate antigen is unknown.

This TCR was sampled from a man younger than 35 in good health. The chain has TRBV6-6 and TRBJ1-3; no firm D call. The sample taken for sequencing was naive CD4+ T cells sorted from blood. Documented subset: CD45RA+ positively selected. For the CDR3, the DNA is TGTGCCAGCAGGGGAGACGGATCTGGAAACACCATATATTTT. It encodes CASRGDGSGNTIYF.